This T cell receptor beta chain was recorded in a study of blood T cell repertoires in COVID-19. J gave up 11 bases and V 0 bases, and 5 bases lay outside the gene matches. Germline CDR1 and CDR2: WSHSY and SAAADI. This CDR3 has 14 amino acids. Authors' processing steps: For nucleated cells, counts were estimated from reference gene primer amplification. Repertoires were generated with immunoSEQ multiplex PCR, while TCRdb's copy carries only in-frame clones and drops some. The V and J calls and clone size come from that table; D and trimming were worked out from the DNA. The data hold tens of thousands of clones, with around 80% observed a single time.

Source material: peripheral blood. The TCR comes from a woman of 80 years or more with acute or convalescent COVID-19. This chain links TRBV10-2 with TRBJ2-1; 9 bases are a match to TRBD1. CDR3 residues: CASSESGQGRQQFF. The CDR3 nucleotides read TGCGCCAGCAGTGAGTCAGGACAGGGGCGTCAGCAGTTCTTC.